This TCR beta chain originates from a study of blood T cells in healthy people across ages. Study outcomes and limitations: Age showed a roughly linear inverse relationship with TCR beta diversity per million T cells. The authors considered diversity estimates from one million T cells to be underestimates.

Together with a sample-barcoded 5' primer, a J-beta primer mix was included in a second PCR lasting about 6 to 11 cycles. Researchers report that each sample yielded at least 2.5 million CDR3-containing paired-end reads. From the 5' RACE reads, TCRdb called clonotypes with MiXCR, one entry per CDR3 protein. Found here are over 600,000 distinct CDR3 sequences, roughly 41% of them singletons; the top ten hold 25% to 30%. In regard to this clonotype: Its antigen is as yet unknown.

Sequencing was performed on blood. The clonotype originates from a man aged 80 or over in good health.

The DNA of the CDR3 is TGTGCCAGCAGCTTGTCACAGGGGCGGGTTTCAGAAAACATTCAGTACTTC. This codes for CASSLSQGRVSENIQYF. V and J are TRBV7-9 and TRBJ2-4, with 7 bases identical to TRBD1. CDR3 length: 17 amino acids. CDR1 is SEHNR and CDR2 is FQNEAQ in the germline V gene (reference sequence). V gave up 3 bases and J gave up 5 bases; unmatched junction bases: 13.